The clone carrying this T cell receptor beta chain has only a few counts. What it binds is unknown. This CDR3 has 14 amino acids. V lost 1 base and J 3 bases, leaving 11 bases between the germline ends. The germline V gene encodes CDR1 SGDLS and CDR2 YYNGEE. The sample belongs to a study of T cells after yellow fever vaccination. Study background: When fractions had low cell numbers, they were prepared with SMART-Seq v4 Ultra Low Input.

Notes on the study in general: Booster samples showed a return of most primary-vaccination clones (around 96% CD4, 85% to 90% CD8). Across the CD4 and CD8 compartments, a small share of clonotypes was present in both.

TCRdb independently ran MiXCR on the 5' RACE reads; one entry per CDR3 protein. Of approximately 120,000 distinct CDR3 sequences listed, over 12% are singletons. Material: CD8+ T cells sorted from PBMCs, obtained 5 days after the yellow fever booster vaccination. V gene TRBV9 combines with J gene TRBJ2-7; D possibly corresponds to TRBD2 (6 bases). The sequence came from a man aged 18 to 29 who received the YFV17D yellow fever vaccine. CDR3 in amino acids: CASSVTSGGYEQYF. The DNA for the CDR3 is TGTGCCAGCAGCGTAACCTCCGGGGGCTACGAGCAGTACTTC.